The 24 T cell receptor beta chains below were found in one sample sequenced in a study of tumor-infiltrating lymphocytes in primary liver carcinoma. Germline DNA was also extracted, while the blood RNA originated from unsorted whole blood. Starting from about 0.5 ug of total RNA, TCR beta cDNA was produced with a primer in the constant region. Slightly modified ARM-PCR with three nested multiplex PCR rounds yielded TCR beta libraries. TRBV1-TRBV30 forward primers paired with a C-beta reverse primer drove the first two PCR rounds, 10 cycles each. Each CDR3 protein is one row after TCRdb ran MiXCR on the multiplex PCR reads. The data show some 200,000 distinct CDR3 sequences, with about 65% seen just once and roughly 7% held by the top ten. The specimen was peripheral blood. Source of these receptors: a woman aged 55 to 70 with primary liver carcinoma and hepatitis B virus infection.

This chain links TRBV11-2 with TRBJ2-3; the D gene is possibly TRBD2 (6 bases). V dropped 4 bases and J dropped 3 bases, with 14 bases sitting between them. Per germline, CDR1 SGHAT and CDR2 FQNNGV. The CDR3 consists of 15 residues. In DNA, the CDR3 is TGTGCCAGCAGCTGCAGACTAGGACGTACAGATACGCAGTATTTT. This gives the protein CASSCRLGRTDTQYF.

This chain uses TRBV5-1 with TRBJ2-5, with 13 bases fitting TRBD2. Germline V gives CDR1 SGHRS, CDR2 YFSETQ. This CDR3 has 16 residues. V gave up 1 base and J gave up 2 bases; unmatched junction bases: 2. Written as DNA, the CDR3 is TGCGCCAGCAGCTTGTCGACTAGCGGGGGGCAAGAGACCCAGTACTTC. This translates into CASSLSTSGGQETQYF.

Worth noting for this clonotype: The junction differs from germline at one of its ends, possibly a read error. The chain joins TRBV11-2 to TRBJ2-7, with 8 bases identical to TRBD2. The CDR3 is 15 residues long. Germline V lookup: CDR1 SGHAT, CDR2 FQNNGV. The CDR3 DNA sequence: TGTGGCGGCAGCTTAGATAGGGGACTAGTTCCCGAGCACTACTTC. Amino acid sequence: CGGSLDRGLVPEHYF.

On this clonotype: Possible read error: a much larger clone is one base away. This rearrangement joins TRBV6-5 to TRBJ1-2; 8 nucleotides align to TRBD1. Germline V gene data show CDR1 as MNHEY and CDR2 as SVGAGI. CDR3 size: 15 residues. CDR3 bases: TGTGCCAGCAGTCCCCGGACAGGGCAGGGCTATGACTACACCTTC. It codes for CASSPRTGQGYDYTF.

This clonotype was counted many times. This chain connects TRBV14 to TRBJ1-2; D perhaps matches TRBD1 (5 bases). The CDR3 length is 14 residues. Trimming removed 3 bases at V and 8 bases at J, with 16 bases between. Germline CDR1 and CDR2: SGHDN and FVKESK. For the CDR3, the DNA is TGTGCCAGCAGCCAGGCCCAGGGAATGGGAGGCTACACCTTC. Amino acids: CASSQAQGMGGYTF.

This clonotype has just a few counts. The junction does not match germline at one end; this may be a read error. This chain connects TRBV4-1 to TRBJ2-2; D could derive from TRBD1 or TRBD2 (5 bases each). This CDR3 region has 17 residues. In germline, CDR1 is MGHRA, CDR2 YSYEKL. DNA of the CDR3: TGCGCCAGCAGCCAGTTAGGTTGGGGGTTGAACACCGGGGAGCCGTTTTTT. Residues: CASSQLGWGLNTGEPFF.

For this clonotype: At one of its ends the junction is not consistent with the germline gene, which may arise from a read error. This sequence joins TRBV11-2 and TRBJ2-1; TRBD1 matches at 7 bases. Germline V gives CDR1 SGHAT, CDR2 FQNNGV. This CDR3 region has 15 residues. The CDR3 is CTSSPGTASYNEQFF. The CDR3 DNA sequence: TGTACCAGCAGCCCCGGGACAGCCTCCTACAATGAGCAGTTCTTC.

At least ten counts were recorded for this clonotype. The chain combines TRBV5-4 with TRBJ1-5; weak D call: TRBD1 (6 bases). Germline V lookup: CDR1 SGHNT, CDR2 YYREEE (reference sequence). Trimming took off 4 bases at V and 1 base at J, with 9 bases between the two ends. This CDR3 is 14 amino acids long. In DNA form, the CDR3 reads TGTGCCAGCAGCGATCAGGGGAGCAATCAGCCCCAGCATTTT. This sequence encodes CASSDQGSNQPQHF.

This chain joins TRBV6-6 and TRBJ2-2; TRBD2 might be the D (6 bases). V gave up 11 bases and J gave up 2 bases, with 15 bases separating them. This CDR3 is built from 14 residues. In germline, CDR1 is MNHNY, CDR2 SVGAGI (reference sequence). The chain's CDR3 is CAVKASANTGELFF. CDR3 in DNA: TGTGCCGTTAAAGCTAGCGCAAACACCGGGGAGCTGTTTTTT.

As concerns this clonotype: At one end, the junction sequence differs from germline, possibly due to a read error. The CDR3 DNA reads TGTGCCAGCAGTCCCGCCGGACACATCTACGGCTACGCCTTC. It specifies CASSPAGHIYGYAF. This chain connects TRBV6-5 to TRBJ1-2; possibly TRBD1 for D (5 bases). This CDR3 is built from 14 residues. The germline V gene encodes CDR1 MNHEY and CDR2 SVGAGI.

Here the CDR3 DNA reads TGTGCCAGCAGCACAAGGGGGCTCTCAATCCCCGGGGAGCTGTTTTTT. Translating it yields CASSTRGLSIPGELFF. The chain links TRBV11-3 to TRBJ2-2, with 7 bases that match TRBD1. With V trimmed by 5 bases and J by 6 bases, 12 bases remained unmatched. Germline assignment: CDR1 SGHNT and CDR2 YENEEA. The CDR3 spans 16 residues.

The table lists this clonotype with a few counts. This rearrangement joins TRBV5-1 to TRBJ2-5; tentative D call: TRBD1 (6 bases). The CDR3 runs 14 residues. V lost 3 bases, J lost 2 bases, and 11 bases lay in between. The germline V gene has CDR1 SGHRS and CDR2 YFSETQ. In DNA form, the CDR3 reads TGCGCCAGCAGCTCGGGACAAATACAAGAGACCCAGTACTTC. Protein product: CASSSGQIQETQYF.

Comment on this clonotype: One junction end disagrees with the germline gene, perhaps due to a read error. V is TRBV10-3 and J is TRBJ2-3, with 7 bases that match TRBD1. The germline V gene encodes CDR1 ENHRY and CDR2 SYGVKD. There are 14 residues in the CDR3. DNA for the CDR3: TGTGCCATCAGCGCCGGGACAGTGGCAGATACTCAGTATTTT. Residues: CAISAGTVADTQYF.

This clonotype appeared many times. In nucleotides, the CDR3 is TGTGCCAGCAGTTCCGGGACTAGCGGGAGCCGTACGCAGTATTTT. It codes for CASSSGTSGSRTQYF. The chain couples TRBV12-3 or TRBV12-4 to TRBJ2-3; 14 nucleotides agree with TRBD2. V gave up 4 bases and J gave up 8 bases; unmatched junction bases: 5. This CDR3 has 15 residues.

On this clonotype: One end of the junction varies from germline; a read error may be responsible. The chain joins TRBV30 to TRBJ2-1; 7 nucleotides line up with TRBD2. CDR3 length: 14 residues. CDR1 and CDR2 (germline): GTSNPN, SVGIG (reference sequence). The CDR3 DNA sequence: TGTCCCTGCAGTCGAGGGGACTATTACAATGAGCAGTTCTTC. The encoded protein is CPCSRGDYYNEQFF.

This clonotype was seen many times. V usage is TRBV11-2 and J usage is TRBJ1-4; 7 positions match TRBD1. The CDR3 runs 19 residues. V lost 0 bases and J lost 3; bases outside the gene matches: 13. Germline V lookup: CDR1 SGHAT, CDR2 FQNNGV. CDR3 DNA: TGTGCCAGCAGCTTAGATCCCGCAGACAGGGATCCGTCTAATGAAAAACTGTTTTTT. Translated, it gives CASSLDPADRDPSNEKLFF.

As regards this clonotype: It is likely a read error, because the conserved phenylalanine at the end of the CDR3 is missing. V and J are TRBV11-2 and TRBJ2-5; D remains unclear. CDR3 length: 13 residues. Germline CDR1 is SGHAT and CDR2 is FQNNGV. The CDR3 DNA follows: TGTGCCAACAGCACCCCGTACCAAGAGACCCAGTACTTA. Its translation is CANSTPYQETQYL.

On this clonotype: One end of the junction varies from germline; a read error may be responsible. The genes are TRBV29-1 and TRBJ1-3; a weak D match, TRBD1 (6 bases). CDR1 and CDR2 from the germline V gene are SQVTM and ANQGSEA. The CDR3 totals 14 residues. The CDR3 loop reads CSVVVRGSGNTIYF. In nucleotides, the CDR3 is TGCAGTGTTGTTGTCAGGGGCTCTGGAAACACCATATATTTT.

A few counts support this clonotype. The chain has TRBV28 and TRBJ1-5; unclear D gene. This CDR3 spans 15 amino acids. Trimming pared 5 bases from V and 4 bases from J, leaving 15 bases between. Germline CDR1 MDHEN, CDR2 SYDVKM. This CDR3 is CASSPRWGGNQPQHF. CDR3 nucleotides: TGTGCCAGCAGTCCCAGATGGGGAGGGAATCAGCCCCAGCATTTT.

The J gene is TRBJ1-4, the V gene TRBV6-5; TRBD1 agrees at 7 bases. V was pared by 0 bases and J by 5 bases, with 9 bases of the junction left unmatched. Germline CDR1 and CDR2: MNHEY and SVGAGI. The CDR3 spans 17 residues. CDR3 protein: CASSYSLGTERNEKLFF. CDR3 in DNA: TGTGCCAGCAGTTACTCCCTCGGGACAGAAAGAAATGAAAAACTGTTTTTT.

This clonotype was recorded a few times. This may be a read error: a much more frequent sequence differs by one nucleotide. The chain couples TRBV6-5 to TRBJ2-2, with 7 bases that match TRBD2. Germline V gene lookup returns CDR1 MNHEY and CDR2 SVGAGI. This CDR3 spans 17 amino acids. CDR3 DNA sequence: TGTTCCAGCAGTTCCCAATTGACTAGCCGATACACCGGGGAGCTGTTTTTT. Translating gives CSSSSQLTSRYTGELFF.

In this sample, this clonotype turned up a few times. A junction end diverges from the germline sequence, so it may reflect a read error. V and J are TRBV11-2 and TRBJ1-5, with TRBD1 as a possible D gene (6 bases). The CDR3 loop spans 13 amino acids. Per germline, CDR1 SGHAT and CDR2 FQNNGV. The CDR3 sequence is CASGATGNQPQRF. The CDR3 DNA sequence: TGTGCCAGCGGCGCGACAGGCAATCAGCCCCAGCGTTTT.

This clonotype was counted at least ten times. V is TRBV10-2 and J is TRBJ2-7; 7 bases fit TRBD2. The ends lost 6 bases at V and 2 bases at J; junction bases unmatched: 7. The germline V gene has CDR1 WSHSY and CDR2 SAAADI. The length of the CDR3 is 14 residues. The CDR3 nucleotides read TGCGCCAGCAGGGCTAGCGGAGGAACCTACGAGCAGTACTTC. Its protein product is CASRASGGTYEQYF.

The gene calls are TRBV25-1 and TRBJ2-7; D is unresolved. V lost 6 bases and J lost 7, with 13 bases in between. The germline V gene has CDR1 MGHDK and CDR2 SYGVNS. The CDR3 sequence is 12 residues long. CDR3: CASRTCHLEQYF. The CDR3 nucleotides are TGTGCCAGCAGAACATGTCACCTGGAGCAGTACTTC.